Sequencing of this T cell receptor beta chain was carried out in a study of T cells in localized non-small cell lung cancer. This clone was observed once. Its antigen remains unidentified. Generated by immunoSEQ multiplex PCR, the TCRdb table keeps only in-frame clones and is missing some. In the table there are about 40,000 clones, 80% to 85% of which are singletons. The CDR3 is made up of 15 amino acids. Germline V CDR1 and CDR2: MNHNS, SASEGT. V lost 3 bases to trimming and J lost 3 bases; unmatched junction nucleotides: 8. Study-wide findings and caveats: It was uninvolved adjacent lung that showed the highest T cell clonality, exceeding tumor.

This specimen consisted of peripheral blood mononuclear cells, obtained before any cancer treatment. The gene calls are TRBV6-1 and TRBJ2-7; 7 nucleotides agree with TRBD2. The receptor comes from a male donor at least 60 years old with stage II lung adenocarcinoma. The CDR3 sequence: CASSDPPSGNYEQYF. The CDR3 DNA is TGTGCCAGCAGTGATCCTCCTAGCGGCAACTACGAGCAGTACTTC.